Listed here are 19 T cell receptor beta chains from one sample, sequenced in a study of T cell responses to AZD1222 COVID-19 vaccine. The method was immunoSEQ multiplex PCR; TCRdb's version includes in-frame clones alone and lacks a portion of them. The sample has roughly 140,000 clones, 90% seen once; the top ten hold 1.5% to 2%. The sample here was peripheral blood, taken on day 0 of AZD1222 vaccination. Receptors originate from an adult in good health.

This chain uses TRBV14 with TRBJ1-4; weak D call: TRBD1 (5 bases). The CDR3 has 17 amino acids. V lost 1 base and J lost 4, with 16 bases in between. CDR1 and CDR2 (germline): SGHDN, FVKESK. CDR3 loop: CASSQVGPGTLNEKLFF. The DNA for the CDR3 is TGTGCCAGCAGCCAAGTGGGACCCGGGACTCTTAATGAAAAACTGTTTTTT. Full variable domain (remainder filled in from reference TRBV14 and TRBJ1-4): EAGVTQFPSHSVIEKGQTVTLRCDPISGHDNLYWYRRVMGKEIKFLLHFVKESKQDESGMPNNRFLAERTGGTYSTLKVQPAELEDSGVYFCASSQVGPGTLNEKLFFGSGTQLSVL.

The chain recombines TRBV7-2 with TRBJ1-2, with a weak D call TRBD1 (5 bases). Trimming removed 1 base at V and 4 bases at J, with 10 bases between. Germline-derived CDR1 and CDR2 are SGHTA and FQGNSA. This CDR3 spans 14 amino acids. Written as DNA, the CDR3 is TGTGCCAGCAGCTTAGTGGGGCAGAGCTATGGCTACACCTTC. This gives the protein CASSLVGQSYGYTF. The full variable domain, in which reference TRBV7-2 and TRBJ1-2 provide the parts outside the CDR3, is GAGVSQSPSNKVTEKGKDVELRCDPISGHTALYWYRQSLGQGLEFLIYFQGNSAPDKSGLPSDRFSAERTGGSVSTLTIQRTQQEDSAVYLCASSLVGQSYGYTFGSGTRLTVV.

The V and J genes are TRBV2 and TRBJ1-5, with D perhaps matching TRBD1 (6 bases). V lost 3 bases to trimming and J lost 0 bases, with 12 bases between them. Germline V gives CDR1 SNHLY, CDR2 FYNNEI. The CDR3 loop spans 16 amino acids. The chain's CDR3 is CASSEEGGLSNQPQHF. CDR3 coding DNA: TGTGCCAGCAGTGAGGAGGGGGGCCTTAGCAATCAGCCCCAGCATTTT.

The rearrangement links TRBV6-1 to TRBJ2-7, with TRBD1 matching over 8 bases. Unmatched junction bases numbered 3, after V lost 3 bases and J lost 5 bases. The germline V gene has CDR1 MNHNS and CDR2 SASEGT. There are 13 residues in the CDR3. The CDR3 bases are TGTGCCAGCAGTGACCCGGGACAGGACGAGCAGTACTTC. Translated: CASSDPGQDEQYF.

The chain links TRBV19 to TRBJ2-2, with 12 bases matching TRBD2. This CDR3 is built from 15 residues. Germline loops: CDR1 LNHDA, CDR2 SQIVND (reference sequence). The ends lost 1 base at V and 6 bases at J; junction bases unmatched: 0. In nucleotides, the CDR3 is TGTGCCAGTAGTATAGGACTAGCGGGAGCCGGGGAGCTGTTTTTT. The encoded protein is CASSIGLAGAGELFF.

The chain has TRBV5-6 and TRBJ2-7; a weak D match, TRBD1 (5 bases). V lost 2 bases, J lost 3 bases, and 9 bases lay in between. Germline lookup yields CDR1 SGHDT and CDR2 YYEEEE. This CDR3 spans 13 amino acids. CDR3 DNA: TGTGCCAGCAGCTTTACCGACAGCTACGAGCAGTACTTC. As protein: CASSFTDSYEQYF. Looking up the rest from reference TRBV5-6 and TRBJ2-7 gives the full variable domain: DAGVTQSPTHLIKTRGQQVTLRCSPKSGHDTVSWYQQALGQGPQFIFQYYEEEERQRGNFPDRFSGHQFPNYSSELNVNALLLGDSALYLCASSFTDSYEQYFGPGTRLTVT.

The V gene is TRBV5-1, the J gene TRBJ1-1; TRBD1 aligns across 8 bases. The CDR3 covers 15 residues. From germline, CDR1 is SGHRS and CDR2 YFSETQ. V was pared by 0 bases and J by 3 bases, with 4 bases of the junction left unmatched. The CDR3 DNA follows: TGCGCCAGCAGCTTGGGACAGGGGATGGACACTGAAGCTTTCTTT. Translation gives CASSLGQGMDTEAFF.

The chain is built from TRBV6-1 and TRBJ2-1; TRBD2 matches 11 bases. This CDR3 region has 17 residues. Germline values: CDR1 MNHNS, CDR2 SASEGT. V dropped 0 bases and J dropped 2; count of bases not matched to a gene: 3. CDR3 protein: CASSEALAGGPYNEQFF. CDR3 in DNA: TGTGCCAGCAGTGAAGCGCTAGCGGGAGGACCCTACAATGAGCAGTTCTTC.

The chain recombines TRBV9 with TRBJ1-1, with 7 bases that match TRBD1. Per the germline V gene, CDR1 is SGDLS and CDR2 is YYNGEE. This CDR3 has 16 residues. V lost 0 bases and J lost 5; bases outside the gene matches: 10. CDR3 amino acids: CASSVEETGKLTEAFF. DNA of the CDR3: TGTGCCAGCAGCGTAGAGGAGACAGGGAAGTTGACTGAAGCTTTCTTT.

V usage is TRBV5-6 and J usage is TRBJ2-7, with D tentatively TRBD1 (6 bases). CDR1 and CDR2 (germline): SGHDT, YYEEEE. Trimming removed 0 bases from V and 2 bases from J, with 12 bases in between. This CDR3 has 15 residues. The DNA for the CDR3 is TGTGCCAGCAGCTTGGACTTGGACAGAGCCTACGAGCAGTACTTC. Protein sequence: CASSLDLDRAYEQYF.

The V gene is TRBV15, the J gene TRBJ2-6; possible D gene TRBD1, 5 bases. The CDR3 spans 19 residues. Trimming took 0 bases from V and 0 from J, leaving 15 bases between them. Germline CDR1 LNHNV, CDR2 YYDKDF (reference sequence). The CDR3 loop is CATSRDPQAGPSGANVLTF. The CDR3 nucleotides are TGTGCCACCAGCAGAGATCCACAGGCCGGACCCTCTGGGGCCAACGTCCTGACTTTC.

The V gene is TRBV18, the J gene TRBJ1-2, with D unclear. Looked up from germline, CDR1 is KGHSH and CDR2 is LQKENI. This CDR3 is built from 15 residues. The V end lost 3 bases, the J end lost 4 bases, and 15 bases lay between the germline ends. The CDR3 sequence is CASSPGIEPAYGYTF. CDR3 in DNA: TGTGCCAGCTCACCCGGCATCGAACCGGCCTATGGCTACACCTTC.

Here the CDR3 DNA reads TGTGCCAGCAGCTCAAATGCGGGGGTACTGCGGGGAAACACCATATATTTT. Its protein product is CASSSNAGVLRGNTIYF. V gene TRBV11-2 combines with J gene TRBJ1-3; TRBD1 is a possible D gene (5 bases). The CDR3 has 17 residues. The ends were cut back, 4 bases at V and 4 bases at J, with 20 bases in the middle. CDR1 is SGHAT and CDR2 is FQNNGV in the germline V gene.

This clone has only a few counts. The chain couples TRBV19 to TRBJ1-5; D not resolved. V shed 1 base and J shed 3 bases, with 7 bases lying between them. This CDR3 is built from 14 residues. Germline CDR1 is LNHDA and CDR2 is SQIVND (reference sequence). The CDR3 region is CASSIGRFNQPQHF. In DNA form, the CDR3 reads TGTGCCAGTAGTATAGGACGGTTCAATCAGCCCCAGCATTTT.

The chain carries TRBV11-3 and TRBJ1-1; D not resolved. Looked up from germline, CDR1 is SGHNT and CDR2 is YENEEA. The CDR3 extends over 13 amino acids. The germline V and J ends were trimmed by 0 bases and 2 bases, with 4 bases remaining between them. The CDR3 here is CASSLEVNTEAFF. The CDR3 DNA sequence: TGTGCCAGCAGCTTAGAAGTAAACACTGAAGCTTTCTTT.

The rearrangement links TRBV7-2 to TRBJ1-5; a possible D gene is TRBD1 (5 bases). This CDR3 spans 15 amino acids. Germline V gene data show CDR1 as SGHTA and CDR2 as FQGNSA. With 5 bases removed from V and 2 bases from J, the gap between germline ends came to 13 bases. Written as DNA, the CDR3 is TGTGCCAGCAGCGACGGGGCTCAGGGCAATCAGCCCCAGCATTTT. This translates into CASSDGAQGNQPQHF.

The chain has TRBV6-5 and TRBJ2-5; the match to TRBD2 covers 14 bases. There are 15 residues in the CDR3. Germline CDR1 MNHEY, CDR2 SVGAGI. Germline trimming cut 6 bases from V and 7 bases from J; bases unmatched to any gene: 7. The chain's CDR3 is CASSRGTSGRGTQYF. The DNA of the CDR3 is TGTGCCAGCAGCCGAGGGACTAGCGGGAGAGGGACCCAGTACTTC.

Regarding this clone: This sample includes further DNA sequences coding for the same CDR3. Written as DNA, the CDR3 is TGCGCCAGCAGCTTACAAGAGACCCAGTACTTC. It translates to CASSLQETQYF. The gene calls are TRBV5-1 and TRBJ2-5; D gene unclear. The V gene's germline CDR1 is SGHRS and CDR2 YFSETQ. The CDR3 is made up of 11 amino acids. The V gene lost 2 bases and the J gene lost 2 bases, with 1 base spanning the gap.

The chain combines TRBV16 with TRBJ2-3; no reliable D call. Germline CDR1 reads KGHSY; CDR2 reads FQNENV. Trimming pared 5 bases from V and 3 bases from J, leaving 15 bases between. The CDR3 length is 15 residues. The CDR3 DNA follows: TGTGCCAGCAGCAAGCCTAATTGGGAAACAGATACGCAGTATTTT. Protein product: CASSKPNWETDTQYF.